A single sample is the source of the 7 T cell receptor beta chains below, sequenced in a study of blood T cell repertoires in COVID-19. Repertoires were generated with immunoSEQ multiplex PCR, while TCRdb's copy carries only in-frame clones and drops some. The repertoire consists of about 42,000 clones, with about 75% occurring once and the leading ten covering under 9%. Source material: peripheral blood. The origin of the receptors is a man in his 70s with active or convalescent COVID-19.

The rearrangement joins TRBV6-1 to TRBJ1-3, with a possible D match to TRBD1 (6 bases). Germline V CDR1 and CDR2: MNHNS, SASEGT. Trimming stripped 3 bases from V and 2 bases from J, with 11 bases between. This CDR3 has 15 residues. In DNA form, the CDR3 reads TGTGCCAGCAGTGAGACAGGTTTGGCTGGAAACACCATATATTTT. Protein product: CASSETGLAGNTIYF.

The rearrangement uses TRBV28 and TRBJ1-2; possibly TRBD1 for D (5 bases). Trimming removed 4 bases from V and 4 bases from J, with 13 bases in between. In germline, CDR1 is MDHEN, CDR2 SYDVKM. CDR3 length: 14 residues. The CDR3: CASSSSTDLYGYTF. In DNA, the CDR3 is TGTGCCAGCAGTTCCTCGACAGATCTCTATGGCTACACCTTC.

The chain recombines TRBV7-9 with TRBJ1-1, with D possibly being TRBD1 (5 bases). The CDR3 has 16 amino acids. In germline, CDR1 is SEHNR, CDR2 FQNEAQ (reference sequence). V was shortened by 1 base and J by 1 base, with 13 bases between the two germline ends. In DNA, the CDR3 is TGTGCCAGCAGCTTAGGCGTAGGGCAGGGGAACACTGAAGCTTTCTTT. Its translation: CASSLGVGQGNTEAFF.

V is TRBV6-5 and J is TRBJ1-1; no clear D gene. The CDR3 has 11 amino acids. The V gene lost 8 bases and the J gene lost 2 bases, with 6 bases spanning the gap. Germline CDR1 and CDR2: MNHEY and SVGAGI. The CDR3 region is CASSGNTEAFF. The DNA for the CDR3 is TGTGCCAGCTCAGGCAACACTGAAGCTTTCTTT.

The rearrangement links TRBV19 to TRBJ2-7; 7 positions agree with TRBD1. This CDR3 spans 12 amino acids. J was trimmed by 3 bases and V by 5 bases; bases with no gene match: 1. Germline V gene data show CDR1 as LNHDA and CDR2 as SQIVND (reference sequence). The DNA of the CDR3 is TGTGCCAGTAGTCCAGGGGGCTACGAGCAGTACTTC. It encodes CASSPGGYEQYF. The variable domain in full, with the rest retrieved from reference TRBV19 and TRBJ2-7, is DGGITQSPKYLFRKEGQNVTLSCEQNLNHDAMYWYRQDPGQGLRLIYYSQIVNDFQKGDIAEGYSVSREKKESFPLTVTSAQKNPTAFYLCASSPGGYEQYFGPGTRLTVT.

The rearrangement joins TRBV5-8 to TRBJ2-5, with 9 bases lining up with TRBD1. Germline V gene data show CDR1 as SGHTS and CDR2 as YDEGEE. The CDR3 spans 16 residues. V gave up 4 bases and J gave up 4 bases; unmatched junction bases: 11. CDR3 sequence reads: CASSPRTGVVVETQYF. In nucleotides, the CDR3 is TGTGCCAGCAGCCCCCGGACAGGGGTGGTAGTAGAGACCCAGTACTTC.

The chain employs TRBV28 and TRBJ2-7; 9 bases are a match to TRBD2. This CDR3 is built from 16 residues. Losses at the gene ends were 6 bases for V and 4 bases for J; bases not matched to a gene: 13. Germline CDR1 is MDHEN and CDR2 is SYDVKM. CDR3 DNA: TGTGCCAGCAGGGCCGCGGCGGCGGGGGGGCCGTACGAGCAGTACTTC. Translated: CASRAAAAGGPYEQYF. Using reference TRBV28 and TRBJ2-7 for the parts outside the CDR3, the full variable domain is DVKVTQSSRYLVKRTGEKVFLECVQDMDHENMFWYRQDPGLGLRLIYFSYDVKMKEKGDIPEGYSVSREKKERFSLILESASTNQTSMYLCASRAAAAGGPYEQYFGPGTRLTVT.